Below are 29 T cell receptor beta chains sequenced from a single sample in a study of breast tumors, draining lymph nodes, adjacent tissues. The lymph nodes were axillary draining lymph nodes from breast cancer patients. TCRdb redid the calling of the multiplex PCR reads with MiXCR, one entry per CDR3 protein. The repertoire has tens of thousands of distinct CDR3 sequences, over 25% of them found once; the top ten carry 8.1%. Sequencing was done on a sample of axillary lymph node tissue. Source of these receptors: a female donor with breast cancer. Some clones in this sample may be carry-over from other donors' samples.

This clonotype appeared many times. This chain joins TRBV6-5 and TRBJ2-1; TRBD1 agrees at 7 bases. V shed 3 bases and J 4 bases; nucleotides not matched to a gene: 3. CDR3 length: 14 amino acids. Germline assignment: CDR1 MNHEY and CDR2 SVGAGI. The CDR3 bases are TGTGCCAGCAGTTATTTACAGGGGTACAATGAGCAGTTCTTC. It yields the protein CASSYLQGYNEQFF.

In DNA form, the CDR3 reads TGCAGTGCCCCCCGGACTAGCGGGAGGGCAGATACGCAGTATTTT. This codes for CSAPRTSGRADTQYF. The chain recombines TRBV20-1 with TRBJ2-3; the match to TRBD2 covers 15 bases. The germline CDR1 and CDR2 sequences are DFQATT and SNEGSKA (reference sequence). There are 15 residues in the CDR3. Unmatched junction bases numbered 5, after V lost 6 bases and J lost 4 bases.

The chain combines TRBV6-2 or TRBV6-3 with TRBJ2-7, with TRBD2 matching 9 bases. CDR1 MNHEY and CDR2 SVGEGT come from the germline V gene. Unmatched junction bases numbered 20, after V lost 7 bases and J lost 4 bases. CDR3 length: 18 residues. Written as DNA, the CDR3 is TGTGCCAGCACCGACCTTGAAGGGGCGGGAGGGCCATCGTACGAGCAGTACTTC. The encoded protein is CASTDLEGAGGPSYEQYF.

This clonotype was counted many times. Compared with germline, one end of the junction differs, possibly owing to a read error. The V call is TRBV11-2, the J call TRBJ2-3, with a possible D match to TRBD1 (5 bases). This CDR3 has 16 amino acids. Germline CDR1 and CDR2: SGHAT and FQNNGV. CDR3 residues: CAGSLALKGGTDTQYF. The CDR3 coding sequence is TGTGCCGGCAGCTTAGCCCTGAAAGGGGGCACAGATACGCAGTATTTT.

This clonotype was recorded at least ten times. This chain connects TRBV7-8 to TRBJ2-7; a possible D gene is TRBD2 (6 bases). The germline V gene encodes CDR1 SGHVS and CDR2 FQNEAQ. With 1 base removed from V and 4 bases from J, the gap between germline ends came to 11 bases. CDR3 length: 14 residues. The CDR3 DNA follows: TGTGCCAGCAGCTTAGTAGGAGGGATATACGAGCAGTACTTC. The encoded protein is CASSLVGGIYEQYF.

Turning to this clonotype: One junction end disagrees with the germline gene, perhaps due to a read error. The chain recombines TRBV7-9 with TRBJ1-2; tentatively, D is TRBD1 (6 bases). The CDR3 spans 13 residues. The germline V gene has CDR1 SEHNR and CDR2 FQNEAQ (reference sequence). The CDR3 loop reads CASSPYPGDGCTF. The CDR3 DNA is TGTGCTAGCAGCCCCTACCCAGGGGACGGCTGCACCTTC.

There are many counts of this clonotype. For the CDR3, the DNA is TGTGCCAGCAGCTTAGACTATCAGCCCCAGCATTTT. Its protein is CASSLDYQPQHF. V usage is TRBV7-2 and J usage is TRBJ1-5; D gene unclear. This CDR3 contains 12 residues. Germline CDR1 reads SGHTA; CDR2 reads FQGNSA. Trimming took 1 base from V and 5 from J, leaving 3 bases between them.

In its sample, this clonotype was seen many times. The CDR3, as DNA: TGTGCCAGCAGCTCACCCGGGACCCCCTGGGTCTACACCTTC. Protein sequence: CASSSPGTPWVYTF. The J gene is TRBJ1-2, the V gene TRBV11-3; the D gene is possibly TRBD1 (5 bases). Germline lookup yields CDR1 SGHNT and CDR2 YENEEA. Trimming cost V 4 bases and J 10 bases, with 19 bases left between them. This CDR3 is built from 14 residues.

In this sample, this clonotype turned up many times. The V gene is TRBV7-9, the J gene TRBJ2-1; 11 nucleotides align to TRBD2. Germline CDR1 and CDR2: SEHNR and FQNEAQ (reference sequence). Trimming cost V 5 bases and J 2 bases; bases outside gene matches: 5. This CDR3 region has 16 residues. The CDR3 loop is CASSEGLAAPYNEQFF. DNA for the CDR3: TGTGCCAGCAGCGAGGGACTAGCGGCCCCCTACAATGAGCAGTTCTTC.

In this sample, this clonotype turned up many times. This rearrangement joins TRBV12-5 to TRBJ1-2; D ambiguous. Germline loops: CDR1 LGHNT, CDR2 FRNRAP. The CDR3 covers 14 residues. V shed 3 bases and J shed 2 bases, with 10 bases lying between them. CDR3 amino acids: CASGLEDRNYGYTF. The CDR3 coding sequence is TGTGCTAGTGGTTTAGAGGACCGAAACTATGGCTACACCTTC.

Comment on this clonotype: Germline is not matched at one junction end, which may reflect a read error. V gene TRBV6-2 or TRBV6-3 combines with J gene TRBJ2-5; 15 bases agree with TRBD2. The CDR3 is 17 amino acids. The V gene's germline CDR1 is MNHEY and CDR2 SVGEGT. In nucleotides, the CDR3 is TGTGCCAGCAGTCACTCCTGGACTAGCGGGGGGGGAGAGACCCAGTACTTC. Translating gives CASSHSWTSGGGETQYF.

At least ten counts were recorded for this clonotype. The V and J genes are TRBV10-3 and TRBJ1-2; 7 nucleotides agree with TRBD1. J lost 8 bases, V lost 8 bases, and 11 bases had no gene match. CDR3 length: 13 amino acids. The germline gives CDR1 ENHRY, CDR2 SYGVKD. CDR3 in amino acids: CAIGQGESDGYTF. In nucleotides, the CDR3 is TGTGCCATCGGCCAGGGGGAGTCAGACGGCTACACCTTC.

This clonotype was seen repeatedly, ten times or more. The chain combines TRBV20-1 with TRBJ2-5; no reliable D call. Trimming removed 4 bases from V and 5 bases from J, with 17 bases in between. CDR1 DFQATT and CDR2 SNEGSKA come from the germline V gene (reference sequence). This CDR3 has 14 residues. The DNA for the CDR3 is TGCAGTGCTAAATCGGACCTGCGTCTGGAGACCCAGTACTTC. It translates to CSAKSDLRLETQYF.

On this clonotype itself: This may be a read error, as it is one base from a much larger clone. The CDR3 DNA reads as TGTGCCAGCAGCTCCAACGACGGTGCAACTAATGAAGAACTGTTTTTT. Protein sequence: CASSSNDGATNEELFF. This chain uses TRBV5-6 with TRBJ1-4; D gene unclear. CDR3 size: 16 residues. Germline V lookup: CDR1 SGHDT, CDR2 YYEEEE.

The chain combines TRBV20-1 with TRBJ2-3; a weak D match, TRBD2 (7 bases). CDR3 length: 19 residues. With 3 bases removed from V and 2 bases from J, the gap between germline ends came to 27 bases. CDR1 is DFQATT, CDR2 SNEGSKA, per germline (reference sequence). The CDR3 DNA sequence: TGCAGTGCTAGTAAACGGGATGGGGGGGCAGCGACTAACACAGATACGCAGTATTTT. Translating gives CSASKRDGGAATNTDTQYF.

The chain links TRBV9 to TRBJ2-2, with D perhaps given as TRBD1 or TRBD2 (5 bases each). V gave up 0 bases and J gave up 3 bases, with 27 bases separating them. CDR3 length: 21 amino acids. The germline V gene has CDR1 SGDLS and CDR2 YYNGEE. CDR3 coding DNA: TGTGCCAGCAGCGTAGACGTTGGGGCCGGGGAGACCCAGGCCGACACCGGGGAGCTGTTTTTT. It specifies CASSVDVGAGETQADTGELFF.

This clonotype has a count of ten or more. The chain is built from TRBV2 and TRBJ2-3; TRBD1 agrees at 9 bases. Germline loops: CDR1 SNHLY, CDR2 FYNNEI. This CDR3 is built from 15 residues. J gave up 2 bases and V 2 bases, and 2 bases lay outside the gene matches. This CDR3 reads CASSERTGDTDTQYF. The CDR3 DNA is TGTGCCAGCAGTGAACGGACAGGGGACACAGATACGCAGTATTTT.

This clonotype was counted many times. This chain links TRBV20-1 with TRBJ2-3; TRBD2 is a possible D gene (6 bases). V was clipped by 3 bases and J by 3 bases, with 16 bases between them. This CDR3 has 15 amino acids. CDR1 and CDR2 from the germline V gene are DFQATT and SNEGSKA (reference sequence). Here the CDR3 DNA reads TGCAGTGCTAGCGGCCCGCGGGGAGATACAGATACGCAGTATTTT. Its protein is CSASGPRGDTDTQYF.

CDR3 coding DNA: TGTGCCAGCAGTGCTCCCGGAACTGAAGCTTTCTTT. It codes for CASSAPGTEAFF. V is TRBV12-3 or TRBV12-4 and J is TRBJ1-1; D not certain. The CDR3 sequence is 12 residues long. With 5 bases removed from V and 5 bases from J, the gap between germline ends came to 9 bases.

This chain connects TRBV11-2 to TRBJ1-1; D remains ambiguous. The CDR3 length is 15 residues. Germline assignment: CDR1 SGHAT and CDR2 FQNNGV. Trimming removed 0 bases at V and 4 bases at J, with 12 bases between. The CDR3 coding sequence is TGTGCCAGCAGCTTAGAGGGCGGGGTAGGCACTGAAGCTTTCTTT. Protein product: CASSLEGGVGTEAFF.

This clonotype was picked up many times. The chain carries TRBV30 and TRBJ2-7; 10 bases fit TRBD2. Trimming cost V 4 bases and J 4 bases; bases outside gene matches: 1. Germline loops: CDR1 GTSNPN, CDR2 SVGIG (reference sequence). This CDR3 contains 12 residues. In nucleotides, the CDR3 is TGTGCCTGGAAAGCGGGAGGGTACGAGCAGTACTTC. Amino acids: CAWKAGGYEQYF.

This clonotype was seen ten or more times. The rearrangement links TRBV7-2 to TRBJ1-1; D call uncertain. V shed 0 bases and J shed 2 bases, with 7 bases lying between them. The CDR3 extends over 14 amino acids. Germline CDR1 and CDR2: SGHTA and FQGNSA. The CDR3 protein is CASSLALQNTEAFF. CDR3 DNA sequence: TGTGCCAGCAGCTTAGCCCTACAAAACACTGAAGCTTTCTTT. Filled out from reference TRBV7-2 and TRBJ1-1, the complete variable domain reads GAGVSQSPSNKVTEKGKDVELRCDPISGHTALYWYRQSLGQGLEFLIYFQGNSAPDKSGLPSDRFSAERTGGSVSTLTIQRTQQEDSAVYLCASSLALQNTEAFFGQGTRLTVV.

Of note for this clonotype: A read error may be the cause here, since a much bigger clone is one base away. V gene TRBV18 combines with J gene TRBJ2-1, with TRBD1 identical over 11 bases. CDR1 is KGHSH, CDR2 LQKENI, per germline. J lost 6 bases, V lost 6 bases, and 4 bases had no gene match. CDR3 length: 14 amino acids. DNA of the CDR3: TGTGCCAGCTCCCCGGACAGGGGGCCCAATGAGCAGTTCTTC. This translates into CASSPDRGPNEQFF. Based on the CDR3 plus reference TRBV18 and TRBJ2-1, the full variable domain is NAGVMQNPRHLVRRRGQEARLRCSPMKGHSHVYWYRQLPEEGLKFMVYLQKENIIDESGMPKERFSAEFPKEGPSILRIQQVVRGDSAAYFCASSPDRGPNEQFFGPGTRLTVL.

This clonotype was detected many times. The rearrangement uses TRBV29-1 and TRBJ2-7; TRBD1 aligns across 7 bases. V lost 6 bases to trimming and J lost 5 bases; unmatched junction nucleotides: 10. The CDR3 runs 13 residues. CDR1 SQVTM and CDR2 ANQGSEA come from the germline V gene. In nucleotides, the CDR3 is TGCAGCGTCGCACTGACAGGGAACCACGAGCAGTACTTC. Translated, it gives CSVALTGNHEQYF.

The sample holds many counts of this clonotype. The chain carries TRBV6-1 and TRBJ1-2; D is ambiguous. Germline-derived CDR1 and CDR2 are MNHNS and SASEGT. The germline V and J ends were trimmed by 1 base and 3 bases, with 12 bases remaining between them. The CDR3 is 15 amino acids. The CDR3 protein is CASSEVMVGDYGYTF. CDR3 DNA sequence: TGTGCCAGCAGTGAAGTAATGGTCGGCGACTATGGCTACACCTTC.

This clonotype has at least ten counts. The genes are TRBV18 and TRBJ1-4; D is undetermined. CDR3 length equals 12 residues. Trimming shortened V by 5 bases and J by 8 bases, and 9 bases separated the two germline ends. Germline CDR1 and CDR2: KGHSH and LQKENI. The CDR3 is CASSDAGEKLFF. For the CDR3, the DNA is TGTGCCAGCTCAGACGCGGGAGAAAAACTGTTTTTT.

At least ten counts were recorded for this clonotype. The rearrangement links TRBV7-3 to TRBJ2-1, with TRBD2 matching 9 bases. There are 15 residues in the CDR3. The germline V gene has CDR1 SGHTA and CDR2 FQGTGA. V was clipped by 2 bases and J by 7 bases; unmatched bases: 6. The CDR3, as DNA: TGTGCCAGCAGCTTATTAGCGGGAGTAGGAAATGAGCAGTTCTTC. Translated, it gives CASSLLAGVGNEQFF.

In the case of this clonotype: The DNA is omitted, as the CDR3 cannot be located on it reliably, and the CDR3 follows TCRdb's listing. The chain links TRBV10-2 to TRBJ1-6; the table's TRBD1 call for D was not verified on the DNA. From germline, CDR1 is WSHSY and CDR2 SAAADI. The CDR3 region is 24 residues in length, termini included. CDR3 residues: CASSGSSYICSARGEAGGYSLLHF.

This clonotype came up once. This chain links TRBV7-9 with TRBJ2-7; D possibly corresponds to TRBD2 (5 bases). Germline CDR1 is SEHNR and CDR2 is FQNEAQ (reference sequence). Trimming removed 5 bases at V and 3 bases at J, with 14 bases between. The CDR3 runs to 14 residues. CDR3 loop: CASSHRRANYEQYF. The CDR3 region has the DNA TGTGCCAGCAGCCACCGGCGGGCCAACTACGAGCAGTACTTC. The full variable domain, its missing parts supplied by reference TRBV7-9 and TRBJ2-7, is DTGVSQNPRHKITKRGQNVTFRCDPISEHNRLYWYRQTLGQGPEFLTYFQNEAQLEKSRLLSDRFSAERPKGSFSTLEIQRTEQGDSAMYLCASSHRRANYEQYFGPGTRLTVT.